The TCR beta chain under discussion was sequenced for a study of T cell repertoires in cytomegalovirus infection. Study information: Selected CMV epitopes included recently identified HLA-C-restricted ones as well as well-studied HLA-B-restricted ones. A matching HLA type, together with CMV infection, was signaled by public TCR beta signatures. General observations from the study: Summed public TCR beta family frequency identified CMV carriers bearing the relevant HLA. Clonotypes of TCR beta that were HLA-C-restricted and CMV-specific dominated the ex vivo response.

In regard to this clonotype: No antigen is known for it.

Germline V CDR1 and CDR2: SGDLS, YYNGEE. The CDR3 covers 19 residues. The germline V and J ends were trimmed by 2 bases and 0 bases, with 21 bases remaining between them. One entry per CDR3 protein, called by TCRdb with MiXCR from the reads. The sample contains around 900,000 distinct CDR3 sequences, approximately 31% of which appear only once. Sequences were derived from cultured CD8+ T cells from PBMCs, sampled from culture after CMV antigen stimulation. The rearrangement joins TRBV9 to TRBJ2-1; D gene unclear. The sequence was collected from a human donor in good health (CMV status not recorded). Some clones in this sample may be carry-over from other donors' samples. Here the CDR3 DNA reads TGTGCCAGCAGCGTTCGTGGAATCAGTTACTCGTTCTCCTACAATGAGCAGTTCTTC. Its protein product is CASSVRGISYSFSYNEQFF.